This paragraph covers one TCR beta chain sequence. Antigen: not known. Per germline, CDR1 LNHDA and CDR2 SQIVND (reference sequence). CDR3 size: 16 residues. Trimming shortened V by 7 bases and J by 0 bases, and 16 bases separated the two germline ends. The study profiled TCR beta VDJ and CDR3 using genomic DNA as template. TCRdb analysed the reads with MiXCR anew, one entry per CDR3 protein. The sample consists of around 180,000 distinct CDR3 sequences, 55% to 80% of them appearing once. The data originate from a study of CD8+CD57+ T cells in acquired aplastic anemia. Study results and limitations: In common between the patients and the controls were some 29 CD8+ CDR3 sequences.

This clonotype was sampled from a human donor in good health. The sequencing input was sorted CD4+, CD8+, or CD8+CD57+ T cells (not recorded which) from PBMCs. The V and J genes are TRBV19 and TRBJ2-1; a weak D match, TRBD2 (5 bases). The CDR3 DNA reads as TGTGCCAGTACCTCGCAGCGGCAGAGCTCCTACAATGAGCAGTTCTTC. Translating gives CASTSQRQSSYNEQFF.